The clone carrying this TCR beta chain showed up just a few times. This entry comes from a study of beta chain features in type 1 diabetes. Since all of the isolated RNA was reverse transcribed, expressed TCRB transcripts were what got sequenced. TCRdb keeps only in-frame clones here, not all; method: immunoSEQ multiplex PCR. The data show about 620,000 clones, with about a sixth seen just once and approximately 0.093% held by the top ten. Germline CDR1 reads SGHNT; CDR2 reads YYREEE (reference sequence). The CDR3 loop spans 16 amino acids. V lost 0 bases and J lost 1, with 10 bases in between. V and J are TRBV5-4 and TRBJ2-2; D is possibly TRBD1 or TRBD2 (5 bases each). The receptor was derived from a man younger than 35 in good health. Material: naive CD4+ T cells from blood. The CDR3 sequence is CASSLVGARNTGELFF. The CDR3 DNA sequence: TGTGCCAGCAGCTTGGTCGGGGCCCGGAACACCGGGGAGCTGTTTTTT.